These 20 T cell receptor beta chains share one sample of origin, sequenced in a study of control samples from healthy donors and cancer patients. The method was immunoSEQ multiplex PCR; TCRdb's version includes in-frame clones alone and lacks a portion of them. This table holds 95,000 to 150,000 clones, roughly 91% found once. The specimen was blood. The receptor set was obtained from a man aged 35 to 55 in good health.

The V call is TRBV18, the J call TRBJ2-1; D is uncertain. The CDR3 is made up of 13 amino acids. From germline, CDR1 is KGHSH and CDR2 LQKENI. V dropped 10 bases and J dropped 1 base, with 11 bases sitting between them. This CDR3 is CATTTGSYNEQFF. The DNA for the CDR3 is TGTGCCACTACAACGGGTTCCTACAATGAGCAGTTCTTC.

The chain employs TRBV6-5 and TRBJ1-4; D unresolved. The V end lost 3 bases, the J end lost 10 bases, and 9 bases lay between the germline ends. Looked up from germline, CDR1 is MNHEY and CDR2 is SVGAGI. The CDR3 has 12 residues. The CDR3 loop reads CASSYAKGKLFF. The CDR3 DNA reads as TGTGCCAGCAGTTATGCGAAGGGAAAACTGTTTTTT.

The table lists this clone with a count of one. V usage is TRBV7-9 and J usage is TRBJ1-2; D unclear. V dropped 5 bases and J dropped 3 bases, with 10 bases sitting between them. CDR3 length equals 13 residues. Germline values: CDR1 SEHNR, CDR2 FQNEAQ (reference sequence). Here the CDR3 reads CASSIGWDYGYTF. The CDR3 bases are TGTGCCAGCAGCATAGGGTGGGACTATGGCTACACCTTC.

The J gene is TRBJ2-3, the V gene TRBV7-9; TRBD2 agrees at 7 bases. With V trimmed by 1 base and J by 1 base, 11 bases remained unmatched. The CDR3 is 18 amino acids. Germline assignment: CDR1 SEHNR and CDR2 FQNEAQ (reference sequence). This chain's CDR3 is CASSLGLAVHFRTDTQYF. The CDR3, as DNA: TGTGCCAGCAGCTTAGGGCTAGCGGTCCACTTTCGCACAGATACGCAGTATTTT.

This chain's CDR3 is CASSYSSVSTEAFF. As DNA, the CDR3 is TGTGCCAGCAGTTACTCATCAGTCTCTACTGAAGCTTTCTTT. The chain has TRBV6-2 or TRBV6-3 and TRBJ1-1; D is unresolved. This CDR3 contains 14 residues. The ends were cut back, 0 bases at V and 5 bases at J, with 10 bases in the middle. Germline CDR1 is MNHEY and CDR2 is SVGEGT.

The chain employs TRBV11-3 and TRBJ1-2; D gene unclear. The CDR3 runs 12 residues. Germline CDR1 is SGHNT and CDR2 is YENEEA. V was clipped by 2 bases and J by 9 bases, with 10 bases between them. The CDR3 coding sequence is TGTGCCAGCAGCTTAAGTCTGGGGAGCTACACCTTC. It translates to CASSLSLGSYTF.

The CDR3 DNA reads TGTGCCTGCAAGGGACAACTCAAAGGCGAGCAGTTCTTC. Its protein is CACKGQLKGEQFF. This chain uses TRBV12-3 or TRBV12-4 with TRBJ2-1; D possibly corresponds to TRBD1 (6 bases). This CDR3 region has 13 residues. The V end lost 11 bases, the J end lost 10 bases, and 21 bases lay between the germline ends.

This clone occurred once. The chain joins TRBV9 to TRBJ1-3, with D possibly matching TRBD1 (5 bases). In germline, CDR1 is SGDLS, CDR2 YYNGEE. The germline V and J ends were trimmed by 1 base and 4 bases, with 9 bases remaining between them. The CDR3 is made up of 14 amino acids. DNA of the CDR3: TGTGCCAGCAGCGTACAGGGTGGGGGAAACACCATATATTTT. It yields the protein CASSVQGGGNTIYF.

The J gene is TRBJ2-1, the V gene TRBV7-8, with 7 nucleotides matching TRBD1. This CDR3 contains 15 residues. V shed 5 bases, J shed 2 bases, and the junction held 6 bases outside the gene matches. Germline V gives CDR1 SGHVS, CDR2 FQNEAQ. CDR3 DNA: TGTGCCAGCAGCCATACAGGGGATCCCTACAATGAGCAGTTCTTC. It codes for CASSHTGDPYNEQFF.

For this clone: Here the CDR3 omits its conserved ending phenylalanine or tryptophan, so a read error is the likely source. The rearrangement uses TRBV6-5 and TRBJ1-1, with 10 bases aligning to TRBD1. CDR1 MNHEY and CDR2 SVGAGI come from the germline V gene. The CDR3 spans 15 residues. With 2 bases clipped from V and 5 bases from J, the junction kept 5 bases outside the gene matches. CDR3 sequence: CASSYDRGPQTEAFL. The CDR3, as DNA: TGTGCCAGCAGTTACGACAGGGGGCCGCAGACTGAAGCTTTCCTT.

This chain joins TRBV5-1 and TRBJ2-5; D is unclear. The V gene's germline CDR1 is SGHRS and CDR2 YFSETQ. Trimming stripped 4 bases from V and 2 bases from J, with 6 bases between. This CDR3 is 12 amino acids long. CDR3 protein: CASSTGQETQYF. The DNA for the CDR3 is TGCGCCAGCAGCACCGGACAAGAGACCCAGTACTTC.

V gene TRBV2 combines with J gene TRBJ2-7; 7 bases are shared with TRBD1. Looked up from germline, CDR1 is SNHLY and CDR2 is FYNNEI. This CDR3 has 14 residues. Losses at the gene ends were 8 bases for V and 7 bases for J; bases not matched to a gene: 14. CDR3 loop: CASDRAGEGGEQYF. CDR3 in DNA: TGTGCCAGCGACAGGGCGGGTGAAGGAGGAGAGCAGTACTTC.

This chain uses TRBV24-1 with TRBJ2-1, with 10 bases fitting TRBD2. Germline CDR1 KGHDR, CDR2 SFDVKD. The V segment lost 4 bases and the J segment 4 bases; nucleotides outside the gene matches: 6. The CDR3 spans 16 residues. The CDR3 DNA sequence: TGTGCCACCAGTGACAGACTAGCGGGCACGTACAATGAGCAGTTCTTC. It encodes CATSDRLAGTYNEQFF.

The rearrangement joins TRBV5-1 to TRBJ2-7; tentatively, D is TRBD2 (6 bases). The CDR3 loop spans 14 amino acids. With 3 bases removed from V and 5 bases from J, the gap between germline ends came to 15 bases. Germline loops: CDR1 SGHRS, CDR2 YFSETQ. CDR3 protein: CASSWGLGLDEQYF. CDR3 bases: TGCGCCAGCAGCTGGGGACTGGGGCTTGACGAGCAGTACTTC. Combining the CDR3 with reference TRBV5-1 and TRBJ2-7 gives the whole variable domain KAGVTQTPRYLIKTRGQQVTLSCSPISGHRSVSWYQQTPGQGLQFLFEYFSETQRNKGNFPGRFSGRQFSNSRSEMNVSTLELGDSALYLCASSWGLGLDEQYFGPGTRLTVT.

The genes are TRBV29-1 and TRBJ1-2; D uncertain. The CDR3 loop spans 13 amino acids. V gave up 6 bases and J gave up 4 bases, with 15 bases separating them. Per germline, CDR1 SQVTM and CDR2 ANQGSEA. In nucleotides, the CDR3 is TGCAGCGTGGGGATAACATCAGTCTATGGCTACACCTTC. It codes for CSVGITSVYGYTF.

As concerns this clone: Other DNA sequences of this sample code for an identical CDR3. In nucleotides, the CDR3 is TGTGCCAGCAGCCGCGACAGGGATTCAGGAAACACCATATATTTT. As protein: CASSRDRDSGNTIYF. J is TRBJ1-3 and V is TRBV7-2, with TRBD1 matching over 7 bases. With 5 bases clipped from V and 4 bases from J, the junction kept 8 bases outside the gene matches. The CDR3 spans 15 residues. CDR1 is SGHTA and CDR2 is FQGNSA in the germline V gene.

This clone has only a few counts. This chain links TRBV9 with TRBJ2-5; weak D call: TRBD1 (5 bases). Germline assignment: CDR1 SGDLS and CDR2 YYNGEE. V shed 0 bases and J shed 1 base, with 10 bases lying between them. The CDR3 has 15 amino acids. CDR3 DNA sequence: TGTGCCAGCAGCGTAGCTTCAGGGTTCCAAGAGACCCAGTACTTC. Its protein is CASSVASGFQETQYF.

The CDR3 protein is CASSQSGQAFGYTF. The CDR3 coding sequence is TGTGCCAGCAGCCAATCGGGACAGGCCTTTGGCTACACCTTC. The chain uses TRBV16 and TRBJ1-2; 8 nucleotides line up with TRBD1. CDR1 and CDR2 (germline): KGHSY, FQNENV. V trimming: 0 bases; J trimming: 7 bases; junction bases outside the gene matches: 4. CDR3 length: 14 residues.

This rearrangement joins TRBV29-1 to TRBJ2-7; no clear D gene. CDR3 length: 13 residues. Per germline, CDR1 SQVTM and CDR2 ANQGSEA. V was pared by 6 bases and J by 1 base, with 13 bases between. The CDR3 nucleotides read TGCAGCGTGTTGGACGGTTTTTCCTACGAGCAGTACTTC. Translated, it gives CSVLDGFSYEQYF.

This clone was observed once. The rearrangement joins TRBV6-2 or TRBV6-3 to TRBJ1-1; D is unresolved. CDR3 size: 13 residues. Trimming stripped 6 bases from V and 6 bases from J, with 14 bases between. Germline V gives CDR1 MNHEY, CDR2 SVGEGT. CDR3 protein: CASSQFAVSEAFF. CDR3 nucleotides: TGTGCCAGCAGCCAGTTTGCCGTGTCTGAAGCTTTCTTT.